Presented here are 22 T cell receptor beta chains from one specimen sequenced in a study of graft-versus-host responses after intestinal transplantation. The antigens of these receptors remain unknown. The table came from immunoSEQ multiplex PCR; TCRdb's copy has only in-frame clones and leaves some out. The sample lists roughly 130,000 clones; approximately 91% were seen once. Sequencing used unstimulated CD4+ T cells sorted from spleen or lymph node cells, obtained before intestinal transplant. The receptors come from a human donor who received an intestinal transplant.

The chain carries TRBV6-5 and TRBJ2-7; tentatively, D is TRBD2 (5 bases). The CDR3 contains 14 residues. The germline CDR1 and CDR2 sequences are MNHEY and SVGAGI. Trimming removed 5 bases from V and 7 bases from J, with 18 bases in between. The CDR3: CASSEGDLAREQYF. The CDR3 DNA follows: TGTGCCAGCAGTGAAGGTGATTTAGCGAGAGAGCAGTACTTC.

This clone was observed a few times. J is TRBJ2-7 and V is TRBV19; no clear D. Germline loops: CDR1 LNHDA, CDR2 SQIVND (reference sequence). The CDR3 covers 15 residues. V lost 10 bases and J lost 0, with 19 bases in between. The CDR3 sequence: CATRSKRLGSYEQYF. The CDR3 region has the DNA TGTGCCACCCGGTCCAAGCGTCTGGGCTCCTACGAGCAGTACTTC.

This clone has more than one count but fewer than ten. The chain combines TRBV9 with TRBJ2-1; D is ambiguous. Trimming pared 1 base from V and 6 bases from J, leaving 11 bases between. CDR1 and CDR2 from the germline V gene are SGDLS and YYNGEE. CDR3 length equals 14 residues. The DNA for the CDR3 is TGTGCCAGCAGCGTACCCGGCGGTAGCAATGAGCAGTTCTTC. This translates into CASSVPGGSNEQFF.

V gene TRBV28 combines with J gene TRBJ1-2; D is possibly TRBD1 (5 bases). V gave up 6 bases and J gave up 0 bases, with 17 bases separating them. Germline V CDR1 and CDR2: MDHEN, SYDVKM. The CDR3 is 16 residues long. The CDR3 nucleotides are TGTGCCAGCAGCCCAATGGGGTGGGGGTCTAACTATGGCTACACCTTC. It is translated as CASSPMGWGSNYGYTF.

This sequence joins TRBV29-1 and TRBJ2-1; D ambiguous. Trimming removed 6 bases at V and 6 bases at J, with 15 bases between. This CDR3 is 13 amino acids long. CDR1 is SQVTM and CDR2 is ANQGSEA in the germline V gene. The CDR3 DNA is TGCAGCGTACAATTCGCTTTGGGCAATGAGCAGTTCTTC. It is translated as CSVQFALGNEQFF.

The V and J genes are TRBV7-2 and TRBJ1-4; D call uncertain. Trimming pared 5 bases from V and 0 bases from J, leaving 16 bases between. Germline lookup yields CDR1 SGHTA and CDR2 FQGNSA. CDR3 length equals 17 residues. The chain's CDR3 is CASSPRFQMSTNEKLFF. DNA for the CDR3: TGTGCCAGCAGCCCGCGATTTCAGATGTCAACTAATGAAAAACTGTTTTTT.

The chain has TRBV19 and TRBJ2-1, with 10 bases lining up with TRBD1. In germline, CDR1 is LNHDA, CDR2 SQIVND (reference sequence). There are 18 residues in the CDR3. Trimming took 2 bases from V and 9 from J; bases not matched to a gene: 16. The CDR3 spells CASSIWVGDRGSGSEQFF. The DNA of the CDR3 is TGTGCCAGTAGTATATGGGTGGGGGACAGGGGAAGTGGAAGTGAGCAGTTCTTC.

This clone has only one observation. The chain carries TRBV9 and TRBJ2-5, with TRBD2 matching 9 bases. V trimming: 4 bases; J trimming: 4 bases; junction bases outside the gene matches: 8. The CDR3 totals 15 residues. Germline V lookup: CDR1 SGDLS, CDR2 YYNGEE. The CDR3 reads CASSTGLAGTETQYF. The CDR3 DNA follows: TGTGCCAGCAGCACAGGTCTAGCGGGAACAGAGACCCAGTACTTC.

The sample holds one count of this clone. The gene calls are TRBV9 and TRBJ2-7; the D is unclear. Trimming removed 0 bases at V and 0 bases at J, with 13 bases between. Germline CDR1 SGDLS, CDR2 YYNGEE. This CDR3 has 16 residues. The CDR3: CASSVVSGRSSYEQYF. Written as DNA, the CDR3 is TGTGCCAGCAGCGTAGTCTCCGGAAGAAGCTCCTACGAGCAGTACTTC.

V and J are TRBV19 and TRBJ2-6; 7 positions agree with TRBD1. J gave up 0 bases and V 3 bases, and 5 bases lay outside the gene matches. Per the germline V gene, CDR1 is LNHDA and CDR2 is SQIVND (reference sequence). The CDR3 covers 17 residues. The DNA of the CDR3 is TGTGCCAGTAGTATGGGGACAGCCAACTCTGGGGCCAACGTCCTGACTTTC. It is translated as CASSMGTANSGANVLTF.

V is TRBV4-3 and J is TRBJ1-3, with unresolved D. Germline-derived CDR1 and CDR2 are LGHNA and YSLEER. V was shortened by 1 base and J by 1 base, with 8 bases between the two germline ends. The CDR3 totals 15 residues. The CDR3 nucleotides are TGCGCCAGCAGCCAAGCCCGAACGTCTGGAAACACCATATATTTT. It yields the protein CASSQARTSGNTIYF.

The rearrangement joins TRBV5-1 to TRBJ2-1; weak D call: TRBD1 (6 bases). CDR3 length equals 14 residues. Per germline, CDR1 SGHRS and CDR2 YFSETQ. V dropped 7 bases and J dropped 0 bases, with 11 bases sitting between them. The CDR3 is CASRDTGSYNEQFF. CDR3 coding DNA: TGCGCCAGCCGGGACACGGGCTCCTACAATGAGCAGTTCTTC. Full variable domain (missing parts from reference TRBV5-1 and TRBJ2-1): KAGVTQTPRYLIKTRGQQVTLSCSPISGHRSVSWYQQTPGQGLQFLFEYFSETQRNKGNFPGRFSGRQFSNSRSEMNVSTLELGDSALYLCASRDTGSYNEQFFGPGTRLTVL.

Remarks on this clone: At the DNA level, this CDR3 is encoded by other sequences in the same sample as well. The J gene is TRBJ2-2, the V gene TRBV18; TRBD2 matches at 11 bases. Trimming at V came to 3 bases and at J to 2 bases, leaving 2 bases not matched to a gene. The germline CDR1 and CDR2 sequences are KGHSH and LQKENI. CDR3 size: 16 residues. In DNA, the CDR3 is TGTGCCAGCTCACCGACTAGCGGGACTAACACCGGGGAGCTGTTTTTT. Its protein product is CASSPTSGTNTGELFF.

The chain is built from TRBV19 and TRBJ2-1, with D hard to call. The CDR3 runs 14 residues. Per the germline V gene, CDR1 is LNHDA and CDR2 is SQIVND (reference sequence). CDR3: CAASALPRSNEQFF. DNA of the CDR3: TGTGCTGCGTCTGCACTACCGCGATCCAATGAGCAGTTCTTC.

With respect to this clone: The conserved closing phenylalanine or tryptophan is absent in this CDR3, likely reflecting a read error. The chain carries TRBV7-3 and TRBJ2-2; no firm D call. Germline V gene data show CDR1 as SGHTA and CDR2 as FQGTGA. The CDR3 length is 14 residues. V shed 4 bases and J shed 2 bases, with 8 bases lying between them. In DNA form, the CDR3 reads TGTGCCAGCAGCTCTCTTACCAACACCGGGGAGCTGTTTTCT. Encoded protein: CASSSLTNTGELFS.

The chain couples TRBV27 to TRBJ2-3, with D possibly TRBD1 on 5 matching bases. The germline CDR1 and CDR2 sequences are MNHEY and SMNVEV (reference sequence). Deletions cut 3 bases from V and 4 bases from J, with 11 bases between. This CDR3 is 14 amino acids long. In nucleotides, the CDR3 is TGTGCCAGCAGTTTGGGGCCCGGGCCAGATACGCAGTATTTT. It codes for CASSLGPGPDTQYF.

The chain carries TRBV25-1 and TRBJ2-7; 9 bases are a match to TRBD2. In germline, CDR1 is MGHDK, CDR2 SYGVNS. The J segment lost 4 bases and the V segment lost 5 bases, leaving 12 bases of the junction unmatched. The CDR3 totals 16 residues. Written as DNA, the CDR3 is TGTGCCAGCAGTCCTGGGACTAGCCCACCGTTTTACGAGCAGTACTTC. Its protein is CASSPGTSPPFYEQYF.

The V gene is TRBV6-1, the J gene TRBJ1-1; TRBD1 might be the D (5 bases). CDR1 is MNHNS, CDR2 SASEGT, per germline. The length of the CDR3 is 13 residues. V was shortened by 1 base and J by 9 bases, with 12 bases between the two germline ends. CDR3 DNA sequence: TGTGCCAGCAGTGAAGAGGGGCCTCCGAAAGCTTTCTTT. It codes for CASSEEGPPKAFF.

A single count supports this clone. The rearrangement links TRBV10-3 to TRBJ1-1; D possibly corresponds to TRBD1 (6 bases). Trimming took 6 bases from V and 4 from J, leaving 15 bases between them. Germline CDR1 and CDR2: ENHRY and SYGVKD. The CDR3 runs to 14 residues. CDR3 nucleotides: TGTGCCATCAGCTCTGACAGGCCCGGCACTGAAGCTTTCTTT. This sequence encodes CAISSDRPGTEAFF.

The V gene is TRBV30, the J gene TRBJ2-7, with D perhaps matching TRBD1 (6 bases). Germline V gene sequence: CDR1 GTSNPN, CDR2 SVGIG (reference sequence). The V and J ends lost 4 bases and 4 bases respectively, with 17 bases between them. The CDR3 consists of 14 residues. CDR3 loop: CAWTLPDRSYEQYF. The CDR3 DNA reads TGTGCCTGGACCCTTCCAGACAGGAGTTACGAGCAGTACTTC.

This clone was found once. The gene calls are TRBV27 and TRBJ2-1; TRBD1 might be the D (5 bases). The CDR3 is made up of 15 amino acids. CDR1 is MNHEY and CDR2 is SMNVEV in the germline V gene (reference sequence). Between the trimmed V and J ends, which lost 3 bases and 8 bases, there was a span of 17 bases. The DNA for the CDR3 is TGTGCCAGCAGTTTTTTAGGGGCGGACGTCGATGAGCAGTTCTTC. Protein: CASSFLGADVDEQFF.

The chain couples TRBV7-2 to TRBJ1-6; tentative D call: TRBD1 (5 bases). Trimming pared 5 bases from V and 7 bases from J, leaving 15 bases between. In germline, CDR1 is SGHTA, CDR2 FQGNSA. CDR3 size: 15 residues. The CDR3 nucleotides read TGTGCCAGCAGCCCCTCGGGGCTAGGAAATTCACCCCTCCACTTT. Encoded protein: CASSPSGLGNSPLHF.